This T cell receptor beta chain was retrieved from a study of STAT3 mutations in large granular lymphocyte leukemia (dated by TCRdb to the late 2010s). As for the study more broadly: In roughly half of the longitudinally sequenced T-LGLL patients, canonical activating STAT3 mutations were detected. From an initial cohort of 200 to 250 LGL patients, around 17 representative T-LGLL cases were chosen for longitudinal sequencing of TCRbeta and STAT3. Serial deep sequencing of TCRbeta CDR3 and STAT3 was performed in patients with T-cell large granular lymphocyte leukemia to reconstruct clonal hierarchy and dynamics. Patients were sequenced at approximately 4.4 time points on average, with the number of samplings per patient ranging from 2 to 8. Over half of the T-LGLL patients were given one or more immunosuppressive therapy regimens, and roughly 40% of those treated had a hematologic response. As controls, the study also included longitudinal sequencing of a couple of patients with natural killer LGL leukemia.

A distance of 12 bases separates the germline ends of V and J, which lose 2 bases and 4 bases respectively. The germline V gene (reference sequence) yields SGHNT for CDR1 and YYREEE for CDR2. Counted from cysteine to phenylalanine, this CDR3 has 14 amino acids. CDR3 DNA only is kept here, 42 bases in frame from base 1. DNA was extracted from blood mononuclear cells, and the same DNA was used for both TCR and STAT3 sequencing. An Illumina MiSeq was used to sequence the TCRbeta libraries, yielding an average of around 41,000 productive templates per sample. Multiplex PCR amplification was used to generate TCRbeta CDR3 libraries with the immunoSEQ assay. As for the authors' bioinformatics: Following a previously defined approach, repertoire diversity was calculated, and values close to 0 point to extremely monoclonal samples. TCRdb's version of the immuneACCESS table is confined to in-frame rearrangements and falls short of the full clone set. An unresolved V gene accounts for under half of the shortfall where checked; the remainder is of unknown origin. D and trimming were read from the DNA, whereas the V and J calls and clone size are those reported in that table. The sample data list some 9,100 clones, and around 90% of these were observed just once. 66% of the sample belongs to the ten largest clones.

In this sample, this clone turned up once. It lacks a known antigen. One base away there is no much larger clone; base qualities are not given. General conclusions and limits of the study: TCR clonotype switching after therapy was observed in about 30% of the 18 patients, and all newly emerging clones were found to be STAT3 wild type. Every T-LGLL patient showed at least one immunodominant TCRbeta clonotype, and about half showed multiple immunodominant subclonotypes. Since codominant clonotypes persisted in some patients, a small but highly pathogenic clone may have gone undetected. Because no samples were available when a clone first appeared, clonal expansion was inferred from samplings taken at other points. Linking therapy response to changes in TCR clonal burden was complicated by variable intervals between samplings and by differing treatment regimens. Several patients had a dominant TCR clone burden greater than the STAT3 mutant burden, which suggests that the STAT3 mutation arose secondarily within a clone that had already expanded.

Here the chain combines TRBV5-4 and TRBJ1-1, and TRBD1 may be the D gene, going by 6 matching bases. The receptor's source is a man in his fifties or sixties with T-cell large granular lymphocyte leukemia. Some clones in this sample may be carry-over from other donors' samples. The age is the age at diagnosis. Source material: peripheral blood mononuclear cells. For the CDR3, the sequence is CASSFGQRPTEAFF. The DNA is TGTGCCAGCAGCTTTGGACAGCGGCCCACTGAAGCTTTCTTT.